One sample yielded the 22 T cell receptor beta chains listed below, sequenced in a study of cytomegalovirus exposure and HLA in healthy donors. PCR primers comprised 60 Vbeta and 13 Jbeta primers. Using immunoSEQ multiplex PCR, the repertoire was profiled, and TCRdb retains in-frame clones only, with some absent. The table records over 150,000 clones, 84% of them present only once. What was sequenced was PBMCs. These receptors were taken from a boy aged 2 to 10 in good health and CMV-seronegative.

This chain uses TRBV10-3 with TRBJ1-1; a weak D match, TRBD1 (6 bases). Trimming removed 4 bases from V and 4 bases from J, with 13 bases in between. Germline V gives CDR1 ENHRY, CDR2 SYGVKD. The length of the CDR3 is 14 residues. CDR3 sequence reads: CAISATGRVTEAFF. DNA of the CDR3: TGTGCCATCAGTGCGACAGGAAGAGTCACTGAAGCTTTCTTT.

This sequence joins TRBV6-5 and TRBJ1-5; 10 bases are shared with TRBD1. The CDR3 totals 15 residues. With 5 bases clipped from V and 2 bases from J, the junction kept 3 bases outside the gene matches. The V gene's germline CDR1 is MNHEY and CDR2 SVGAGI. CDR3 DNA: TGTGCCAGCAGTCGACAGGGGGCCGGCAATCAGCCCCAGCATTTT. This gives the protein CASSRQGAGNQPQHF.

This clone occurred a few times. This rearrangement joins TRBV25-1 to TRBJ1-3; D remains ambiguous. The CDR3 extends over 15 amino acids. V lost 0 bases and J 0 bases, leaving 6 bases between the germline ends. CDR1 is MGHDK, CDR2 SYGVNS, per germline. This chain's CDR3 is CASSEYEVSGNTIYF. In nucleotides, the CDR3 is TGTGCCAGCAGTGAATATGAGGTCTCTGGAAACACCATATATTTT.

J is TRBJ2-2 and V is TRBV7-2; TRBD2 aligns across 10 bases. V gave up 1 base and J gave up 6 bases; unmatched junction bases: 8. The CDR3 consists of 17 residues. CDR1 SGHTA and CDR2 FQGNSA come from the germline V gene. CDR3 DNA sequence: TGTGCCAGCAGCTTAGTAGGGACTAGCGCTAAGGCCGGGGAGCTGTTTTTT. Its translation is CASSLVGTSAKAGELFF.

This chain joins TRBV7-9 and TRBJ2-3; 11 nucleotides match TRBD2. The CDR3 consists of 15 residues. Germline V gene data show CDR1 as SEHNR and CDR2 as FQNEAQ (reference sequence). J lost 2 bases, V lost 9 bases, and 7 bases had no gene match. CDR3 sequence reads: CASPLAGGSTDTQYF. DNA for the CDR3: TGTGCCAGTCCCCTAGCGGGAGGATCCACAGATACGCAGTATTTT.

CDR3 loop: CASRSDRGNTEAFF. The CDR3 DNA follows: TGTGCCAGCAGATCGGACAGGGGGAACACTGAAGCTTTCTTT. The chain joins TRBV7-9 to TRBJ1-1, with 9 bases matching TRBD1. This CDR3 has 14 residues. Looked up from germline, CDR1 is SEHNR and CDR2 is FQNEAQ (reference sequence). The J segment lost 1 base and the V segment lost 6 bases, leaving 3 bases of the junction unmatched.

J is TRBJ2-5 and V is TRBV4-1; D uncertain. The tail of the sequence fits TRBJ2-7 better, so the J call may be wrong. Germline V gene data show CDR1 as MGHRA and CDR2 as YSYEKL. The CDR3 has 12 amino acids. As DNA, the CDR3 is TGCGCCAGCAGCCAAGAAACCCACGAGCAGTACTTC. It yields the protein CASSQETHEQYF.

The chain recombines TRBV4-1 with TRBJ2-2, with 8 bases lining up with TRBD2. This CDR3 spans 18 amino acids. V was pared by 1 base and J by 1 base, with 8 bases of the junction left unmatched. Germline lookup yields CDR1 MGHRA and CDR2 YSYEKL. In DNA form, the CDR3 reads TGCGCCAGCAGCCAAGGGGCCCCGGGACTAGGGAACACCGGGGAGCTGTTTTTT. It is translated as CASSQGAPGLGNTGELFF.

V gene TRBV7-9 combines with J gene TRBJ2-3; 11 positions match TRBD2. This CDR3 has 16 amino acids. The germline gives CDR1 SEHNR, CDR2 FQNEAQ (reference sequence). The ends lost 5 bases at V and 0 bases at J; junction bases unmatched: 4. The CDR3 region is CASSKTSGESTDTQYF. In nucleotides, the CDR3 is TGTGCCAGCAGCAAGACTAGCGGGGAAAGCACAGATACGCAGTATTTT.

The chain employs TRBV6-6 and TRBJ1-2; D unclear. The CDR3 extends over 13 amino acids. Germline V gives CDR1 MNHNY, CDR2 SVGAGI (reference sequence). Trimming cost V 5 bases and J 4 bases, with 11 bases left between them. CDR3 residues: CASSRHLAYGYTF. CDR3 nucleotide sequence: TGTGCCAGCAGTCGCCACTTAGCCTATGGCTACACCTTC.

The chain couples TRBV13 to TRBJ2-3, with 7 bases aligning to TRBD2. The V gene's germline CDR1 is PRHDT and CDR2 FYEKMQ (reference sequence). Germline trimming cut 5 bases from V and 2 bases from J; bases unmatched to any gene: 16. This CDR3 contains 18 residues. CDR3 residues: CASSLLGGRGNPTDTQYF. The CDR3 DNA sequence: TGTGCCAGCAGCCTCCTGGGAGGGCGGGGCAACCCCACAGATACGCAGTATTTT.

The V and J genes are TRBV10-3 and TRBJ1-5; D ambiguous. From germline, CDR1 is ENHRY and CDR2 SYGVKD. The CDR3 is 15 amino acids. V dropped 3 bases and J dropped 0 bases, with 9 bases sitting between them. The DNA for the CDR3 is TGTGCCATCAGTGAACGCGGCAATAGCAATCAGCCCCAGCATTTT. This codes for CAISERGNSNQPQHF.

The J gene is TRBJ2-1, the V gene TRBV7-6, with D possibly matching TRBD2 (6 bases). Trimming removed 4 bases at V and 6 bases at J, with 19 bases between. The CDR3 loop spans 16 amino acids. The germline V gene encodes CDR1 SGHVS and CDR2 FNYEAQ. The CDR3 nucleotides are TGTGCCAGCAGCTCGCCTATGGCGGGATCGGTCAATGAGCAGTTCTTC. As protein: CASSSPMAGSVNEQFF.

This chain joins TRBV5-1 and TRBJ2-3; D gene unclear. The germline V and J ends were trimmed by 4 bases and 0 bases, with 6 bases remaining between them. The V gene's germline CDR1 is SGHRS and CDR2 YFSETQ. The CDR3 runs 13 residues. Here the CDR3 reads CASSPISTDTQYF. In DNA form, the CDR3 reads TGCGCCAGCAGCCCTATCAGCACAGATACGCAGTATTTT.

The rearrangement joins TRBV9 to TRBJ2-3; 14 nucleotides line up with TRBD2. CDR1 is SGDLS, CDR2 YYNGEE, per germline. The CDR3 loop spans 14 amino acids. After removal of 4 bases from V and 8 bases from J, the junction contained 3 bases not matched to a gene. CDR3 region: CASSLGLAGATQYF. The DNA of the CDR3 is TGTGCCAGCAGCCTGGGACTAGCGGGAGCTACGCAGTATTTT.

The J gene is TRBJ1-1, the V gene TRBV18, with D perhaps matching TRBD1 (5 bases). CDR1 and CDR2 from the germline V gene are KGHSH and LQKENI. The length of the CDR3 is 16 residues. V lost 2 bases and J 1 base, leaving 14 bases between the germline ends. CDR3 region: CASSPSYGGGNTEAFF. Here the CDR3 DNA reads TGTGCCAGCTCACCAAGTTACGGGGGAGGGAACACTGAAGCTTTCTTT.

The chain combines TRBV9 with TRBJ2-7, with 11 bases matching TRBD2. V lost 3 bases, J lost 3 bases, and 14 bases stayed unmatched. Germline-derived CDR1 and CDR2 are SGDLS and YYNGEE. The CDR3 length is 18 residues. The CDR3: CASSAGGSGRAQLYEQYF. As DNA, the CDR3 is TGTGCCAGCAGCGCAGGGGGTAGCGGGAGGGCCCAACTCTACGAGCAGTACTTC.

This clone was found once. The chain uses TRBV28 and TRBJ1-2, with D uncertain. This CDR3 is built from 15 residues. Per germline, CDR1 MDHEN and CDR2 SYDVKM. Trimming pared 7 bases from V and 8 bases from J, leaving 23 bases between. The CDR3 nucleotides read TGTGCCAGCACCAGGTTGGCGGGAGCCCCCCGGGGCTACACCTTC. Its protein is CASTRLAGAPRGYTF.

This chain joins TRBV10-3 and TRBJ2-2; 7 bases map to TRBD2. V trimming: 6 bases; J trimming: 8 bases; junction bases outside the gene matches: 9. Germline V gene sequence: CDR1 ENHRY, CDR2 SYGVKD. The CDR3 totals 14 residues. This CDR3 reads CAIRGRDPAGELFF. CDR3 in DNA: TGTGCCATCAGGGGGAGGGACCCCGCTGGGGAGCTGTTTTTT.

This clone was detected a few times. The CDR3 reads CASCRFFGNEQYF. The CDR3 DNA reads as TGTGCCAGCTGCAGGTTCTTCGGGAACGAGCAGTACTTC. This sequence joins TRBV6-5 and TRBJ2-7; D may be TRBD2 (5 bases). The CDR3 is 13 residues long. V lost 8 bases and J lost 5, with 16 bases in between. CDR1 MNHEY and CDR2 SVGAGI come from the germline V gene.

The chain couples TRBV6-5 to TRBJ2-7, with 7 nucleotides matching TRBD1. J lost 0 bases, V lost 8 bases, and 1 base had no gene match. CDR3 length equals 12 residues. The germline V gene encodes CDR1 MNHEY and CDR2 SVGAGI. This CDR3 is CASRDSSYEQYF. The CDR3 DNA follows: TGTGCCAGCCGGGACAGCTCCTACGAGCAGTACTTC.

The chain joins TRBV4-1 to TRBJ1-2; 7 positions match TRBD1. Trimming at V came to 0 bases and at J to 1 base, leaving 5 bases not matched to a gene. Germline V gene data show CDR1 as MGHRA and CDR2 as YSYEKL. The length of the CDR3 is 16 residues. CDR3 loop: CASSQEGTEYNYGYTF. CDR3 nucleotides: TGCGCCAGCAGCCAAGAAGGGACAGAGTATAACTATGGCTACACCTTC.